This TCR beta chain was obtained from a study of identical twins. Findings of the study overall: There were fewer insertions in abundant cord blood beta clonotypes, but memory repertoires showed no such pattern. Out-of-frame TCR alpha sharing in monozygotic twins exceeded recombination model predictions.

Points on this clonotype: No antigen is known for it.

No donor was unhealthy or non-Caucasian. The CDR3 spans 15 residues. The ends were cut back, 5 bases at V and 1 base at J, with 12 bases in the middle. cDNA molecules carried unique molecular identifiers, and template switching added a universal primer site. TCRdb reprocessed the 5' RACE reads via MiXCR and lists one record per CDR3 protein. The sample holds 450,000 or so distinct CDR3 sequences; about 14% are singletons and the top ten take 0.52%. The same data also contributed to another study, on yellow fever vaccine responses in identical twins.

The rearrangement joins TRBV12-3 or TRBV12-4 to TRBJ2-4; D possibly matches TRBD1 or TRBD2 (6 bases each). Sequences were obtained from CD4+ T cells sorted from blood. The sequence came from a woman in her late teens or twenties in good health. The CDR3 here is CASSPRGRAKNIQYF. The CDR3 region has the DNA TGTGCCAGCAGTCCCCGGGGGCGCGCCAAAAACATTCAGTACTTC.